This note documents a single T cell receptor (beta chain) sequence. The sample originates from a study of blood T cell repertoires in COVID-19. TCRdb's table, derived via immunoSEQ multiplex PCR, lists solely in-frame clones and lacks some. The repertoire holds under 350,000 clones, approximately 87% seen once, with under 5.5% in the top ten. Trimming cost V 5 bases and J 7 bases, with 14 bases left between them. The CDR3 loop spans 13 amino acids. CDR1 is SGHTA, CDR2 FQGTGA, per germline. The V gene is TRBV7-3, the J gene TRBJ1-1; D might be TRBD1 (5 bases). The sequence derives from a man aged 55 to 70 who had recovered from COVID-19. Sequences were obtained from peripheral blood. In nucleotides, the CDR3 is TGTGCCAGCAGCGACCGTGGCGGGGGTGAAGCTTTCTTT. Its translation is CASSDRGGGEAFF. The whole variable domain, filled in from reference TRBV7-3 and TRBJ1-1, reads GAGVSQTPSNKVTEKGKYVELRCDPISGHTALYWYRQSLGQGPEFLIYFQGTGAADDSGLPNDRFFAVRPEGSVSTLKIQRTERGDSAVYLCASSDRGGGEAFFGQGTRLTVV.